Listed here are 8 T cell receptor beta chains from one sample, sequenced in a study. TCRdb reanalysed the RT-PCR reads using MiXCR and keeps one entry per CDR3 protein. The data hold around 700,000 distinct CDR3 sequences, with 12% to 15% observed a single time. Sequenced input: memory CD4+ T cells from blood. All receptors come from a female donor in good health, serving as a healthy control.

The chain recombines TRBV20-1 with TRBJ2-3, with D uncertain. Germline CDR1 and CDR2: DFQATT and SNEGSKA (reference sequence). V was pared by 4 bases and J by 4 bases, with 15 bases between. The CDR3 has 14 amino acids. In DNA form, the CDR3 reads TGCAGTGCTACGATAGCTTTCGTCGCAGATACGCAGTATTTT. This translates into CSATIAFVADTQYF.

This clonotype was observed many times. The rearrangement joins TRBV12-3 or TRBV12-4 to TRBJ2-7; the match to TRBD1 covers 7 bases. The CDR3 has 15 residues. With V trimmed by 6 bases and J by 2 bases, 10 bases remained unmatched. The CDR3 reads CASSRDRDPTYEQYF. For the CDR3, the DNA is TGTGCCAGCAGCCGCGACAGGGACCCTACCTACGAGCAGTACTTC.

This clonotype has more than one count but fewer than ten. The CDR3 bases are TGCGCCAGCAGCCCCGGGACAGGGAACATAGCTGCTTTCTTT. Amino acid sequence: CASSPGTGNIAAFF. The gene calls are TRBV5-1 and TRBJ1-1; 9 nucleotides line up with TRBD1. The V segment lost 4 bases and the J segment 11 bases; nucleotides outside the gene matches: 12. This CDR3 spans 14 amino acids. Germline CDR1 and CDR2: SGHRS and YFSETQ.

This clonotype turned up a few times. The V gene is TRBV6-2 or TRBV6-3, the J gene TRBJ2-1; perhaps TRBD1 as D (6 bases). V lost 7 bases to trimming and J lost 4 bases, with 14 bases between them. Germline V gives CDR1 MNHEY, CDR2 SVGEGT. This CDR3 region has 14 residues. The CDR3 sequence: CASMRTEIYNEQFF. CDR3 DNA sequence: TGTGCCAGCATGCGGACAGAGATTTACAATGAGCAGTTCTTC.

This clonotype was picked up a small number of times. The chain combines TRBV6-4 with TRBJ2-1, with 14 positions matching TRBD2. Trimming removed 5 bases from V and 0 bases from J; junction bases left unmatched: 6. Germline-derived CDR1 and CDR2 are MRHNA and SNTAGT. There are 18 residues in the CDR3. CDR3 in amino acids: CASSWRGLAGDSYNEQFF. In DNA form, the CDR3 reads TGTGCCAGCAGTTGGAGGGGACTAGCGGGAGACTCCTACAATGAGCAGTTCTTC.

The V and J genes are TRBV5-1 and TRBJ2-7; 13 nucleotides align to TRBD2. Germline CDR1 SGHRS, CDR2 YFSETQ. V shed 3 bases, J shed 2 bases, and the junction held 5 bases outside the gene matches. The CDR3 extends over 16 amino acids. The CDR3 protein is CASSYGTSGTTYEQYF. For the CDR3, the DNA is TGCGCCAGCAGCTATGGGACTAGCGGGACAACCTACGAGCAGTACTTC. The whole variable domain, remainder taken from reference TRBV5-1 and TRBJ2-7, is KAGVTQTPRYLIKTRGQQVTLSCSPISGHRSVSWYQQTPGQGLQFLFEYFSETQRNKGNFPGRFSGRQFSNSRSEMNVSTLELGDSALYLCASSYGTSGTTYEQYFGPGTRLTVT.

CDR3 in amino acids: CASSLLRGNYEQYF. The CDR3 DNA reads TGTGCCAGCAGCTTATTACGCGGAAACTACGAGCAGTACTTC. This sequence joins TRBV13 and TRBJ2-7; D unclear. Germline V gives CDR1 PRHDT, CDR2 FYEKMQ (reference sequence). V lost 2 bases and J 3 bases, leaving 11 bases between the germline ends. This CDR3 spans 14 amino acids.

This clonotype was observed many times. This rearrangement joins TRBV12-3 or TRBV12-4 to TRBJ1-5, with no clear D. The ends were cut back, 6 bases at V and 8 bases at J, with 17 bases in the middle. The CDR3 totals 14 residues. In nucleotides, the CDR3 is TGTGCCAGCAGCTTGAACCCTTTTAGGGAGCCCCAGCATTTT. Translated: CASSLNPFREPQHF.